Included here is one TCR beta chain sequence, with context. This CDR3 contains 12 residues. Trimming took 2 bases from V and 8 from J, leaving 9 bases between them. CDR1 is SNHLY and CDR2 is FYNNEI in the germline V gene. This sample was taken from a study of blood T cell repertoires in COVID-19. Original analysis: Reference gene primer amplification yielded estimated nucleated cell counts. Libraries were prepared by immunoSEQ multiplex PCR; TCRdb keeps only in-frame clonotypes and omits some of them. Clone size and V and J calls were adopted from that table, with D and trimming inferred from the DNA. Among 200,000 to 250,000 clones listed, 82% were seen once. Cohort 3 recovery required two negative PCRs, clearance, or symptom resolution.

The V and J genes are TRBV2 and TRBJ1-2; no clear D. The sequencing sample was made of PBMCs or T cells enriched from blood (not recorded which). This receptor was taken from a woman between 55 and 75 years old who had recovered from COVID-19. CDR3 sequence: CASSERGKGYTF. Here the CDR3 DNA reads TGTGCCAGCAGTGAAAGAGGGAAAGGCTACACCTTC.